One sample yielded the 6 T cell receptor beta chains listed below, sequenced in a study of long-term antiretroviral therapy in people with HIV. Assay version v3.0 of immunoSEQ was used, and it was run at survey level. The repertoire was sequenced with immunoSEQ multiplex PCR; TCRdb's copy has only in-frame clones and lacks some. The data show fewer than 20,000 clones, around 87% seen once. Specimen: unsorted PBMCs, collected 4.2 years after starting antiretroviral therapy. The receptor source for this set is a man aged 50-59 years with HIV.

This rearrangement joins TRBV19 to TRBJ2-7, with 7 bases fitting TRBD1. Germline V gene lookup returns CDR1 LNHDA and CDR2 SQIVND (reference sequence). V lost 3 bases, J lost 5 bases, and 7 bases stayed unmatched. This CDR3 is built from 14 residues. The CDR3 coding sequence is TGTGCCAGTAGTATTATCGACAGGGCCCACGAGCAGTACTTC. Residues: CASSIIDRAHEQYF. The variable domain in full, completed from reference TRBV19 and TRBJ2-7, reads DGGITQSPKYLFRKEGQNVTLSCEQNLNHDAMYWYRQDPGQGLRLIYYSQIVNDFQKGDIAEGYSVSREKKESFPLTVTSAQKNPTAFYLCASSIIDRAHEQYFGPGTRLTVT.

The gene calls are TRBV21-1 and TRBJ1-1. TRBV21-1 is flagged as a pseudogene. This CDR3 region has 17 residues. CDR3 sequence reads: CAINHQGGGKGNTEAFF. Here the CDR3 DNA reads TGTGCCATCAATCATCAGGGGGGGGGAAAGGGGAACACTGAAGCTTTCTTT.

The V and J genes are TRBV4-1 and TRBJ1-1; D is perhaps TRBD1 (5 bases). V was shortened by 0 bases and J by 6 bases, with 14 bases between the two germline ends. The CDR3 is made up of 15 amino acids. From germline, CDR1 is MGHRA and CDR2 YSYEKL. The CDR3 protein is CASSQDPQGVSEAFF. The CDR3 DNA reads TGCGCCAGCAGCCAAGACCCTCAGGGTGTGTCTGAAGCTTTCTTT.

The rearrangement links TRBV28 to TRBJ1-5; D might be TRBD1 (6 bases). With 3 bases removed from V and 3 bases from J, the gap between germline ends came to 12 bases. This CDR3 comprises 15 residues. Germline values: CDR1 MDHEN, CDR2 SYDVKM. CDR3 DNA: TGTGCCAGCAGTTTTCAGGCAGGGGACAATCAGCCCCAGCATTTT. Its translation is CASSFQAGDNQPQHF.

CDR3: CASSLSGGFSYNEQFF. The CDR3 bases are TGCGCCAGCAGCCTTAGCGGGGGGTTCTCCTACAATGAGCAGTTCTTC. The V call is TRBV4-1, the J call TRBJ2-1; TRBD2 agrees at 10 bases. The CDR3 has 16 amino acids. J was trimmed by 0 bases and V by 4 bases; bases with no gene match: 3. The germline V gene encodes CDR1 MGHRA and CDR2 YSYEKL.

The V call is TRBV6-6, the J call TRBJ2-2; tentative D call: TRBD1 (6 bases). Germline CDR1 and CDR2: MNHNY and SVGAGI (reference sequence). V was pared by 6 bases and J by 3 bases, with 11 bases between. This CDR3 region has 14 residues. The DNA of the CDR3 is TGTGCCAGCAGCGGACAGAGTTACACCGGGGAGCTGTTTTTT. Translated, it gives CASSGQSYTGELFF.